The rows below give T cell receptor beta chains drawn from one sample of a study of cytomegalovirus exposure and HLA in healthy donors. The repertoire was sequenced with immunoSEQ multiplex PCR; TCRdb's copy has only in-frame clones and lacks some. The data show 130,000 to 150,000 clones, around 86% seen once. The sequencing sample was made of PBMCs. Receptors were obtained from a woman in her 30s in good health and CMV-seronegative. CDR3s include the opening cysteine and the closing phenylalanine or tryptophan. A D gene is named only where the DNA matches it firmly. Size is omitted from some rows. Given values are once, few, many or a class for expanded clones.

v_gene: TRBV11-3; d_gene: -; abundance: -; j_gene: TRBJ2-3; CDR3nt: TGTGCCAGCAGCGTAAGGGGGGGGGCGCAGTATTTT; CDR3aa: CASSVRGGAQYF
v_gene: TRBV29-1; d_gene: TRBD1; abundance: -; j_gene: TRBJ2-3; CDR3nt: TGCAGCGAAAAGGGGACAGGGGGGGATACGCAGTATTTT; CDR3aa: CSEKGTGGDTQYF
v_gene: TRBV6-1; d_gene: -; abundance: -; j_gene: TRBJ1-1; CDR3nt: TGTGCCAGCAGTGACCGAACAGCCATGAACACTGAAGCTTTCTTT; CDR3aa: CASSDRTAMNTEAFF
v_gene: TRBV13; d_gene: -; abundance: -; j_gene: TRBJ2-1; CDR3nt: TGTGCCAGCAGCAAATACGGACGGGGTGAGCAGTTCTTC; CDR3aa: CASSKYGRGEQFF
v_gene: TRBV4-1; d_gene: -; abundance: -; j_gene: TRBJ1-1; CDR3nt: TGCGCCAGCAGCCAAGATTGGGGCAGAGTAAACACTGAAGCTTTCTTT; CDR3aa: CASSQDWGRVNTEAFF
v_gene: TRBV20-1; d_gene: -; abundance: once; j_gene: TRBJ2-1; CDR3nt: TGCAGTGCAGCACCGGGACTGGGTCAGTTCTTC; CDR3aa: CSAAPGLGQFF
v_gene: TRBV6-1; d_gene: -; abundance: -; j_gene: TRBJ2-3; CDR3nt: TGTGCCAGCAGTGAAGCGCAATTGCGAGGCACAGATACGCAGTATTTT; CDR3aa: CASSEAQLRGTDTQYF
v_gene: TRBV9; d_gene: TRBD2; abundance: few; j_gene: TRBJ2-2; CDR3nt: TGTGCCAGCAGCTGGGCTAGCGGGGGGCCCTCGACTGGGGAGCTGTTTTTT; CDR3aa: CASSWASGGPSTGELFF
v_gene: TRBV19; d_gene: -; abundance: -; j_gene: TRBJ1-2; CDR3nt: TGTGCCAGTAGTATACGCAGACTTCTCGGCTATGGCTACACCTTC; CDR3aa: CASSIRRLLGYGYTF
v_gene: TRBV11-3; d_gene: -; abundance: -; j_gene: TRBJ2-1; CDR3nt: TGTGCCAGCAGCCCAGACTCGCAACCCTACAATGAGCAGTTCTTC; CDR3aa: CASSPDSQPYNEQFF
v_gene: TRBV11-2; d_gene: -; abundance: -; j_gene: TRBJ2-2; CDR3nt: TGTGCCAGCAGCTTACGGACTATCTTTTTCGGGGAGCTGTTTTTT; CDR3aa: CASSLRTIFFGELFF
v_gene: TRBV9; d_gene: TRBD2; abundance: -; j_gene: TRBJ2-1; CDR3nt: TGTGCCAGCAGCGTAGCGGCGGGGGGGACGGGATTTTTCTTC; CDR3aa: CASSVAAGGTGFFF
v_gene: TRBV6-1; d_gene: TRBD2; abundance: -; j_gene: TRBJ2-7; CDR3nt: TGTGCCAGCAAGGTAGCGGGAGGGTCCTACGAGCAGTACTTC; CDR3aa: CASKVAGGSYEQYF
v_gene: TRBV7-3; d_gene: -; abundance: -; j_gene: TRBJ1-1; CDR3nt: TGTGCCAGCAGTCCCCAGGCGGGCATTAACACTGAAGCTTTCTTT; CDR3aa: CASSPQAGINTEAFF
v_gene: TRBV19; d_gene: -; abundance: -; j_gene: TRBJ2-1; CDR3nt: TGTGCCAGTAGTAAAGTTCTATCGCACAATGAGCAGTTCTTC; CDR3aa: CASSKVLSHNEQFF
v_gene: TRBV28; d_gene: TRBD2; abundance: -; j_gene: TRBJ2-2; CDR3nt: TGTGCCAGCAGTTTATGGGGACTAGCGGGACCGAACACCGGGGAGCTGTTTTTT; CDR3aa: CASSLWGLAGPNTGELFF
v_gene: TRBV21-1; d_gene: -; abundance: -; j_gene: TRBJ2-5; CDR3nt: TGTGCCAGCAGCAAAGAATCACGCATACAGGGGGCCCGGGAGACCCAGTACTTC; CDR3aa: CASSKESRIQGARETQYF
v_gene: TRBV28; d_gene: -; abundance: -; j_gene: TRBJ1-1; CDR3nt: TGTGCCAGCAGTTTGCAGTTGGACACTGAAGCTTTCTTT; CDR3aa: CASSLQLDTEAFF
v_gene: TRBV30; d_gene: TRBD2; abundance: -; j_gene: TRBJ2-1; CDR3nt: TGTGCCTGGAGTCTTGGACTAGCGGGGGGCCTGCTATCCTACAATGAGCAGTTCTTC; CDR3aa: CAWSLGLAGGLLSYNEQFF
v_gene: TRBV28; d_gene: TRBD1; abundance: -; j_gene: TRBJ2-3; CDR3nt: TGTGCCAGCCGGACAGGGGGCGCAGATACGCAGTATTTT; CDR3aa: CASRTGGADTQYF
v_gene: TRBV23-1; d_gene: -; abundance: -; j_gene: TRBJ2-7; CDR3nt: TGCGCCAGCAGTCAAAAACAGGATTGTGGGCAGTACTTC; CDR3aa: CASSQKQDCGQYF
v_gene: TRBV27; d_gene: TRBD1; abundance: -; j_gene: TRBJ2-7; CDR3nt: TGTGCCAGCAGTCCGGGACAGGGACGCATAATCTACGAGCAGTACTTC; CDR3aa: CASSPGQGRIIYEQYF
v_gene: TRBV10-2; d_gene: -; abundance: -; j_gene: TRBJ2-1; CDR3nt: TGCGCCAGCAGTACCTCGTCCGGAGCCTACAATGAGCAGTTCTTC; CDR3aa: CASSTSSGAYNEQFF
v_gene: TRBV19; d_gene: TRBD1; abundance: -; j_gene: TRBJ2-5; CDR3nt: TGTGCCAGTAGCCCGGACAGGGGGCGCTCGGAGACCCAGTACTTC; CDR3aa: CASSPDRGRSETQYF
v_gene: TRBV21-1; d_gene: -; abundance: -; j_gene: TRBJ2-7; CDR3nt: TGTGCCAGCAGTCCTCTCAGCGGGGATGCCTACGAGCAGTACTTC; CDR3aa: CASSPLSGDAYEQYF
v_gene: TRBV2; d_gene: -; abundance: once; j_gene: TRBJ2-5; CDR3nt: TGTGCCAGCAGTGAGTTAGCGGTTAAGACCCAGTACTTC; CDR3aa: CASSELAVKTQYF
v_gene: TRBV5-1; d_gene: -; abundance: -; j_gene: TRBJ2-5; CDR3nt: TGCGCCAGCAGCACAGGACAGCTGGCACAAGAGACCCAGTACTTC; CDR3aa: CASSTGQLAQETQYF
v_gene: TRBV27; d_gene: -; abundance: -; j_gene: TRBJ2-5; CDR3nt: TGTGCCAGCGCTCCACGGGATTCAGAGACCCAGTACTTC; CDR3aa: CASAPRDSETQYF
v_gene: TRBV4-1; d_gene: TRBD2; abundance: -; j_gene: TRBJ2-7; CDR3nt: TGCGCCAGCAGCCCAGGGGCTAGCGGGAGGATCTACGAGCAGTACTTC; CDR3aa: CASSPGASGRIYEQYF
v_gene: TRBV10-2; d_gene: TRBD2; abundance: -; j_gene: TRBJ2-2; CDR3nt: TGCGCCAGCAGTGGACTAGCGGGGGCCCCGGGGACCGGGGAGCTGTTTTTT; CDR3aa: CASSGLAGAPGTGELFF
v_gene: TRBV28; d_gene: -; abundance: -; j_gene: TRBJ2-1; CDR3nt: TGTGCCAGCAGTCCCCCGGGTTTTCCGGTTCTGAATGAGCAGTTCTTC; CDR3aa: CASSPPGFPVLNEQFF
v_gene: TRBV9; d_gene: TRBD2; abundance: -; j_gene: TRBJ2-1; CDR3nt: TGTGCCAGCACCCCCGGGACTAGCACCTACAATGAGCAGTTCTTC; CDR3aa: CASTPGTSTYNEQFF